Listed here are 16 T cell receptor beta chains from one sample, sequenced in a study of blood T cell repertoires in COVID-19. Data came from immunoSEQ multiplex PCR; TCRdb stores just in-frame clones and leaves some out. The sample carries tens of thousands of clones, about 92% recorded once. Sequences were obtained from peripheral blood. Every receptor here comes from a man aged 50-60 years with acute or convalescent COVID-19.

The chain has TRBV7-6 and TRBJ2-1; D uncertain. Deletions cut 5 bases from V and 8 bases from J, with 19 bases between. The CDR3 is 15 amino acids. Germline CDR1 is SGHVS and CDR2 is FNYEAQ. The CDR3, as DNA: TGTGCCAGCAGCGCCCTTCCCGGGTCGGCGTATGAGCAGTTCTTC. It translates to CASSALPGSAYEQFF.

The chain links TRBV30 to TRBJ2-3; possible D gene TRBD2, 6 bases. Germline V CDR1 and CDR2: GTSNPN, SVGIG (reference sequence). The CDR3 runs to 15 residues. Trimming left V 1 base short and J 2 bases short, with 13 bases between. CDR3 nucleotides: TGTGCCTGGAGTGCGACTAGAGGTATCACAGATACGCAGTATTTT. It specifies CAWSATRGITDTQYF.

V is TRBV6-2 or TRBV6-3 and J is TRBJ2-7, with 12 positions matching TRBD1. CDR3 length equals 16 residues. V dropped 4 bases and J dropped 2; count of bases not matched to a gene: 6. Germline CDR1 is MNHEY and CDR2 is SVGEGT. Here the CDR3 DNA reads TGTGCCAGCAGTTCCGAGGGACAGGGGGCTACCTACGAGCAGTACTTC. Amino acids: CASSSEGQGATYEQYF.

CDR3 protein: CASSPRGGNTEAFF. The CDR3 DNA sequence: TGCGCCAGCAGCCCCCGGGGGGGGAACACTGAAGCTTTCTTT. The gene calls are TRBV5-1 and TRBJ1-1; weak D call: TRBD1 (5 bases). CDR1 and CDR2 from the germline V gene are SGHRS and YFSETQ. CDR3 length: 14 amino acids. The V end lost 4 bases, the J end lost 1 base, and 11 bases lay between the germline ends.

The rearrangement uses TRBV6-5 and TRBJ2-1, with 7 nucleotides matching TRBD2. V lost 7 bases and J lost 5; bases outside the gene matches: 8. The CDR3 has 14 residues. Germline V CDR1 and CDR2: MNHEY, SVGAGI. Here the CDR3 DNA reads TGTGCCAGCATCCCCGGGACTACTCACAATGAGCAGTTCTTC. This sequence encodes CASIPGTTHNEQFF.

This chain uses TRBV19 with TRBJ1-1, with D perhaps TRBD1 (5 bases). Trimming shortened V by 7 bases and J by 4 bases, and 19 bases separated the two germline ends. The CDR3 extends over 15 amino acids. CDR1 is LNHDA and CDR2 is SQIVND in the germline V gene (reference sequence). The CDR3 is CASNTFDSLGTEAFF. For the CDR3, the DNA is TGTGCCAGTAATACCTTCGACAGCTTGGGCACTGAAGCTTTCTTT.

The chain joins TRBV28 to TRBJ2-3, with 8 bases fitting TRBD2. V lost 6 bases and J lost 2; bases outside the gene matches: 4. Germline V gene sequence: CDR1 MDHEN, CDR2 SYDVKM. CDR3 length: 14 residues. The CDR3 region is CASRPTSDTDTQYF. CDR3 nucleotide sequence: TGTGCCAGCAGACCGACTAGCGACACAGATACGCAGTATTTT. Together with reference TRBV28 and TRBJ2-3, the CDR3 gives the full variable domain: DVKVTQSSRYLVKRTGEKVFLECVQDMDHENMFWYRQDPGLGLRLIYFSYDVKMKEKGDIPEGYSVSREKKERFSLILESASTNQTSMYLCASRPTSDTDTQYFGPGTRLTVL.

The chain recombines TRBV18 with TRBJ2-5, with D unclear. Trimming cost V 5 bases and J 4 bases, with 17 bases left between them. The germline V gene encodes CDR1 KGHSH and CDR2 LQKENI. The CDR3 runs 15 residues. In DNA form, the CDR3 reads TGTGCCAGCTCATCGATGACAATGGCCCGAGAGACCCAGTACTTC. Translation: CASSSMTMARETQYF.

The genes are TRBV11-2 and TRBJ1-2; no firm D call. CDR3 length: 15 residues. Germline V gene lookup returns CDR1 SGHAT and CDR2 FQNNGV. Trimming took 5 bases from V and 8 from J, leaving 21 bases between them. The CDR3 coding sequence is TGTGCCAGCAGCCAGACGGACGGGAAGCTGGAAGGCTACACCTTC. Amino acid sequence: CASSQTDGKLEGYTF.

This chain joins TRBV4-2 and TRBJ1-1; a weak D match, TRBD1 (5 bases). The V end was cut by 8 bases, the J end by 4 bases, with 17 bases between. This CDR3 is 14 amino acids long. The V gene's germline CDR1 is LGHNA and CDR2 YNFKEQ. The CDR3 coding sequence is TGTGCCAGCGCCCCCGACAGAAAGGCCACTGAAGCTTTCTTT. It encodes CASAPDRKATEAFF.

By sample share, this clone is medium-sized. The chain has TRBV7-2 and TRBJ1-2; 8 bases are a match to TRBD1. Trimming removed 5 bases from V and 8 bases from J; junction bases left unmatched: 10. The germline gives CDR1 SGHTA, CDR2 FQGNSA. This CDR3 comprises 14 residues. The CDR3 loop is CASSTPGGFWGYTF. The CDR3 DNA is TGTGCCAGCAGCACACCAGGGGGCTTCTGGGGCTACACCTTC.

This chain uses TRBV9 with TRBJ2-2; 8 positions match TRBD1. V gave up 4 bases and J gave up 7 bases; unmatched junction bases: 15. CDR3 length equals 17 residues. Looked up from germline, CDR1 is SGDLS and CDR2 is YYNGEE. CDR3 DNA: TGTGCCAGCAGCCCATTCTCCGGGACAGGAACGGTCGGGGAGCTGTTTTTT. Translating gives CASSPFSGTGTVGELFF.

The rearrangement joins TRBV11-2 to TRBJ1-5; tentative D call: TRBD1 (6 bases). The CDR3 contains 13 residues. Per the germline V gene, CDR1 is SGHAT and CDR2 is FQNNGV. The germline V and J ends were trimmed by 6 bases and 6 bases, with 12 bases remaining between them. CDR3 in amino acids: CASSYTGTQPQHF. CDR3 in DNA: TGTGCCAGCAGTTATACAGGGACTCAGCCCCAGCATTTT.

The V and J genes are TRBV19 and TRBJ2-1; TRBD2 aligns across 8 bases. V shed 8 bases, J shed 8 bases, and the junction held 17 bases outside the gene matches. CDR1 and CDR2 (germline): LNHDA, SQIVND (reference sequence). The CDR3 covers 16 residues. The CDR3 DNA reads as TGTGCCAGTGGGGGCGGGAGGAGGCTCGCGGACGATGAGCAGTTCTTC. Translation: CASGGGRRLADDEQFF.

The count of this clone is one. This chain uses TRBV6-6 with TRBJ2-1; TRBD1 aligns across 9 bases. This CDR3 is built from 16 residues. V trimming: 3 bases; J trimming: 7 bases; junction bases outside the gene matches: 10. Germline lookup yields CDR1 MNHNY and CDR2 SVGAGI (reference sequence). Here the CDR3 reads CASSYLRTGAGNEQFF. Written as DNA, the CDR3 is TGTGCCAGCAGTTATCTACGGACAGGGGCCGGGAATGAGCAGTTCTTC.

The chain employs TRBV4-2 and TRBJ1-4; 8 positions match TRBD1. Germline CDR1 and CDR2: LGHNA and YNFKEQ. The CDR3 covers 14 residues. Trimming took 4 bases from V and 6 from J; bases not matched to a gene: 4. The CDR3 is CASSRTGPDEKLFF. The CDR3 nucleotides are TGTGCCAGCAGCCGGACAGGGCCCGATGAAAAACTGTTTTTT.